This TCR beta chain was documented in a study of identical twins. MiXCR was run by TCRdb on the 5' RACE reads, yielding one entry per CDR3 protein. The data contain 690,000 or so distinct CDR3 sequences, 8% to 9% of them singletons. Germline CDR1 SEHNR, CDR2 FQNEAQ (reference sequence). The CDR3 is made up of 16 amino acids. Deletions cut 2 bases from V and 7 bases from J, with 18 bases between. General observations from the study: Conclusions rested on cross-sectional statistics rather than following the same donors.

This clonotype was counted only a few times. Antigen unknown. These data are also associated with another study on yellow fever vaccine responses in identical twins.

The sequenced material came from PBMCs. The source is a woman aged 18-29 years in good health. V gene TRBV7-9 combines with J gene TRBJ2-1; D ambiguous. CDR3: CASSLFRGSLENEQFF. CDR3 nucleotide sequence: TGTGCCAGCAGCTTATTTCGCGGTTCTCTCGAGAATGAGCAGTTCTTC.